This passage covers 15 T cell receptor beta chains from one sample sequenced in a study of T cells after yellow fever vaccination. Each CDR3 protein is one row after TCRdb ran MiXCR on the 5' RACE reads. The table includes a few hundred thousand distinct CDR3 sequences, roughly 3.9% detected once. This material consisted of PBMCs, taken 5 days after the yellow fever booster vaccination. These receptors originate from a young man who received the YFV17D yellow fever vaccine.

The rearrangement links TRBV5-1 to TRBJ2-2; D unclear. V lost 5 bases and J lost 4, with 6 bases in between. Germline CDR1 is SGHRS and CDR2 is YFSETQ. This CDR3 is 12 amino acids long. CDR3 residues: CASSEPTGELFF. In DNA, the CDR3 is TGCGCCAGCAGTGAGCCCACCGGGGAGCTGTTTTTT.

This clonotype has a count of ten or more. The J gene is TRBJ1-4, the V gene TRBV7-2; D uncertain. The CDR3 extends over 15 amino acids. Trimming left V 4 bases short and J 0 bases short, with 9 bases between. Per germline, CDR1 SGHTA and CDR2 FQGNSA. CDR3 sequence: CASSSRAATNEKLFF. In nucleotides, the CDR3 is TGTGCCAGCAGCTCCCGAGCTGCAACTAATGAAAAACTGTTTTTT. The full variable domain, its missing parts supplied by reference TRBV7-2 and TRBJ1-4, is GAGVSQSPSNKVTEKGKDVELRCDPISGHTALYWYRQSLGQGLEFLIYFQGNSAPDKSGLPSDRFSAERTGGSVSTLTIQRTQQEDSAVYLCASSSRAATNEKLFFGSGTQLSVL.

This clonotype was counted at least ten times. The V and J genes are TRBV6-2 or TRBV6-3 and TRBJ1-1, with D perhaps matching TRBD1 (6 bases). V lost 4 bases and J 2 bases, leaving 17 bases between the germline ends. The germline V gene encodes CDR1 MNHEY and CDR2 SVGEGT. The CDR3 is made up of 16 amino acids. CDR3 sequence reads: CASSSPGARVNTEAFF. Written as DNA, the CDR3 is TGTGCCAGCAGTTCCCCGGGGGCTCGTGTAAACACTGAAGCTTTCTTT.

This clonotype was observed many times. This chain uses TRBV5-1 with TRBJ1-2; 7 nucleotides agree with TRBD1. The CDR3 is 14 amino acids. CDR1 and CDR2 (germline): SGHRS, YFSETQ. The ends lost 5 bases at V and 2 bases at J; junction bases unmatched: 6. CDR3 in amino acids: CASRPTGSNYGYTF. The CDR3 nucleotides read TGCGCCAGCAGACCGACAGGGTCCAACTATGGCTACACCTTC.

This clonotype was found a few times. This chain links TRBV6-5 with TRBJ1-1; D is unresolved. With 4 bases removed from V and 8 bases from J, the gap between germline ends came to 14 bases. Per the germline V gene, CDR1 is MNHEY and CDR2 is SVGAGI. The CDR3 runs to 13 residues. The CDR3 is CASSLGRVKEAFF. CDR3 nucleotide sequence: TGTGCCAGCAGTTTGGGGAGGGTGAAGGAAGCTTTCTTT.

This clonotype was counted at least ten times. The rearrangement links TRBV4-3 to TRBJ1-6; D perhaps matches TRBD1 (6 bases). Germline V gives CDR1 LGHNA, CDR2 YSLEER. V gave up 6 bases and J gave up 7 bases, with 13 bases separating them. The CDR3 consists of 14 residues. The CDR3 nucleotides read TGCGCCAGCAGAATCGGGACATCGAATTCACCCCTCCACTTT. Its translation: CASRIGTSNSPLHF.

The V and J genes are TRBV7-2 and TRBJ2-5; no definite D call. The CDR3 extends over 14 amino acids. V lost 4 bases and J lost 5, with 14 bases in between. The germline V gene encodes CDR1 SGHTA and CDR2 FQGNSA. The CDR3 is CASSYPRLPETQYF. CDR3 DNA: TGTGCCAGCAGCTACCCACGGCTGCCGGAGACCCAGTACTTC.

This clonotype turned up a few times. The CDR3 region has the DNA TGTGCCATCAGTGAGTCCAAAGAAAGGTTTTCCGAGCAGTACTTC. Amino acids: CAISESKERFSEQYF. The chain joins TRBV10-3 to TRBJ2-7; D is ambiguous. Germline CDR1 reads ENHRY; CDR2 reads SYGVKD. The CDR3 has 15 amino acids. V lost 0 bases and J lost 6, with 15 bases in between.

Only a few counts were recorded for this clonotype. This chain uses TRBV7-2 with TRBJ1-2; a weak D match, TRBD1 (5 bases). Trimming pared 0 bases from V and 7 bases from J, leaving 9 bases between. Per the germline V gene, CDR1 is SGHTA and CDR2 is FQGNSA. This CDR3 comprises 13 residues. The DNA of the CDR3 is TGTGCCAGCAGCTTAGCGGTTGGGGGTGGCTACACCTTC. Protein: CASSLAVGGGYTF.

This clonotype was counted only a few times. J is TRBJ1-6 and V is TRBV4-1; 12 nucleotides match TRBD1. Germline values: CDR1 MGHRA, CDR2 YSYEKL. V trimming: 3 bases; J trimming: 4 bases; junction bases outside the gene matches: 1. The length of the CDR3 is 16 residues. CDR3 sequence: CASSQGQGAYNSPLHF. The CDR3 coding sequence is TGCGCCAGCAGCCAGGGACAGGGGGCTTATAATTCACCCCTCCACTTT.

In this sample, this clonotype turned up a few times. This sequence joins TRBV7-9 and TRBJ1-5; TRBD1 aligns across 11 bases. This CDR3 region has 16 residues. V was clipped by 5 bases and J by 6 bases; unmatched bases: 9. CDR1 is SEHNR, CDR2 FQNEAQ, per germline (reference sequence). CDR3 sequence reads: CASSQGQGASSQPQHF. The CDR3 coding sequence is TGTGCCAGCAGCCAAGGACAGGGGGCGTCTTCTCAGCCCCAGCATTTT. Full variable domain (outside the CDR3, taken from reference TRBV7-9 and TRBJ1-5): DTGVSQNPRHKITKRGQNVTFRCDPISEHNRLYWYRQTLGQGPEFLTYFQNEAQLEKSRLLSDRFSAERPKGSFSTLEIQRTEQGDSAMYLCASSQGQGASSQPQHFGDGTRLSIL.

This clonotype was observed at least ten times. The V call is TRBV5-1, the J call TRBJ1-1; a possible D gene is TRBD1 (5 bases). CDR1 and CDR2 (germline): SGHRS, YFSETQ. CDR3 size: 13 residues. Deletions cut 4 bases from V and 3 bases from J, with 10 bases between. The CDR3 reads CASSRGGDTEAFF. The CDR3 nucleotides read TGCGCCAGCAGCCGGGGGGGGGACACTGAAGCTTTCTTT.

This clonotype has more than one count but fewer than ten. The rearrangement uses TRBV5-4 and TRBJ2-1, with TRBD1 matching over 7 bases. The germline V gene encodes CDR1 SGHNT and CDR2 YYREEE (reference sequence). V lost 3 bases to trimming and J lost 7 bases; unmatched junction nucleotides: 10. The CDR3 runs 15 residues. The CDR3 DNA reads TGTGCCAGCAGCTCCGGACAGGCAAGTGGGAATGAGCAGTTCTTC. Translated: CASSSGQASGNEQFF.

The chain uses TRBV27 and TRBJ1-6; D perhaps matches TRBD1 (6 bases). Germline CDR1 is MNHEY and CDR2 is SMNVEV (reference sequence). V lost 4 bases, J lost 8 bases, and 12 bases lay in between. This CDR3 region has 14 residues. As DNA, the CDR3 is TGTGCCAGCAGTTCAACAGGGAGATATTCACCCCTCCACTTT. Translating it yields CASSSTGRYSPLHF.

In its sample, this clonotype was seen a few times. The chain uses TRBV12-3 or TRBV12-4 and TRBJ1-2, with D perhaps TRBD1 (6 bases). The CDR3 spans 13 residues. V gave up 2 bases and J gave up 8 bases, with 12 bases separating them. The CDR3 spells CASSLQGRRGYTF. The CDR3 DNA reads as TGTGCCAGCAGTTTACAGGGGCGGAGGGGCTACACCTTC.